This T cell receptor beta chain was found in a study of CD8 T cells in ankylosing spondylitis. Study-wide results and limits: Some of these motif variants have turned up before, in reports on reactive arthritis synovial fluid and blood. Made up of about eight highly homologous variants, a TCR beta motif appeared characteristic of ankylosing spondylitis blood. Relatively rare in peripheral blood, disease-linked clones were also CD8+.

Germline V lookup: CDR1 SGDLS, CDR2 YYNGEE. Trimming removed 3 bases from V and 2 bases from J; junction bases left unmatched: 7. The CDR3 is made up of 16 amino acids. The table lists this clonotype with many counts. Its antigen is unknown. Quantitative barcoded 5'-RACE was used to prepare TCR beta libraries. TCRdb independently ran MiXCR on the 5' RACE reads; one entry per CDR3 protein. Of 150,000 to 200,000 distinct CDR3 sequences detected, 10% to 15% appear once; the ten largest clones hold approximately 10%. Sequencing was done on a sample of blood, either unsorted or a sorted T cell fraction (not recorded which). The gene calls are TRBV9 and TRBJ2-5; 10 bases align to TRBD1. The origin of this receptor is a female donor with ankylosing spondylitis or in good health (not recorded which). The CDR3 spells CASSARDRGGQETQYF. The CDR3 nucleotides read TGTGCCAGCAGCGCCAGGGACAGGGGAGGGCAAGAGACCCAGTACTTC.